The sequence of this T cell receptor beta chain was determined in a study of shared clonotypes between healthy human individuals. Study-wide points: Clonotypes shared by all four donors outscored non-shared clonotypes in generation probability. Only blood samples were collected, and tissue repertoires likely differ.

Everyone who donated was a Caucasian adult who lived in Nashville, Tennessee. Profiled with immunoSEQ multiplex PCR; TCRdb holds only in-frame clones, not every one. The sample carries millions of clones, over 85% recorded once. The CDR3 extends over 12 amino acids. The germline V gene encodes CDR1 MGHDK and CDR2 SYGVNS. About this clone itself: What it binds is not known. One end of the junction does not line up with germline, which may come from a read error.

This sequence originates from a man aged 18 to 35 in good health. The J gene is TRBJ1-2, the V gene TRBV25-1; D uncertain. The sample consisted of naive CD4+ T cells sorted from blood. Subset meaning: CD45RA+ positively selected. The CDR3 reads CASSESVVPLSF. CDR3 DNA: TGTGCCAGCAGTGAATCCGTAGTACCCTTATCCTTC.